This T cell receptor (beta chain) was profiled in a study of cytomegalovirus exposure and HLA in healthy donors. The study's findings and limits: In a later analysis, most CMV-associated TCR beta chains appeared HLA-restricted. Altogether, 164 TCR beta chains were recorded as cytomegalovirus-associated. Indistinguishability led to the exclusion of some V segments, TRBV6-2 and TRBV6-3 included.

Vbeta (60) and Jbeta (13) primers were used in the PCR. Some clones are missing from TCRdb's copy, which holds only in-frame ones; the method was immunoSEQ multiplex PCR. The repertoire holds more than 95,000 clones, with approximately 66% as singletons. Of note for this clone: Its target is unknown.

Germline loops: CDR1 KGHSH, CDR2 LQKENI. This CDR3 is built from 15 residues. V shed 3 bases and J shed 4 bases, with 13 bases lying between them. Sequencing input: PBMCs. The chain is built from TRBV18 and TRBJ1-5; the D gene is possibly TRBD1 (6 bases). This TCR was recovered from a woman between 50 and 59 years old in good health and CMV-seronegative. CDR3 loop: CASSPGQGINQPQHF. The CDR3 coding sequence is TGTGCCAGCTCACCCGGGCAGGGGATTAATCAGCCCCAGCATTTT.